This T cell receptor (beta chain) stems from a study of CD8 T cells in ankylosing spondylitis. Study findings and constraints: It was reported that disease-linked clones were significantly enriched in matched ankylosing spondylitis synovial fluid. Among TCR beta sequences, a motif of eight highly homologous variants appeared characteristic of ankylosing spondylitis blood. Previously reported in reactive arthritis synovial fluid and blood were some of the motif variants.

In this sample, this clonotype turned up many times. Its antigen is unidentified. It was by quantitative 5'-RACE with molecular barcodes that TCR beta libraries were made. In TCRdb, the 5' RACE reads were re-called with MiXCR into one record per CDR3 protein. The sample gives about 240,000 distinct CDR3 sequences, over 8.5% of which show up once; around 7% is in the top ten. The CDR3 loop spans 15 amino acids. With 6 bases clipped from V and 0 bases from J, the junction kept 4 bases outside the gene matches. Source material: blood, either unsorted or a sorted T cell fraction (not recorded which). This chain uses TRBV12-3 or TRBV12-4 with TRBJ1-4; 7 nucleotides match TRBD1. The clonotype comes from a male donor with ankylosing spondylitis or in good health (not recorded which). The CDR3 coding sequence is TGTGCCAGCAGAGAAACAGGGGCAACTAATGAAAAACTGTTTTTT. Its translation is CASRETGATNEKLFF.